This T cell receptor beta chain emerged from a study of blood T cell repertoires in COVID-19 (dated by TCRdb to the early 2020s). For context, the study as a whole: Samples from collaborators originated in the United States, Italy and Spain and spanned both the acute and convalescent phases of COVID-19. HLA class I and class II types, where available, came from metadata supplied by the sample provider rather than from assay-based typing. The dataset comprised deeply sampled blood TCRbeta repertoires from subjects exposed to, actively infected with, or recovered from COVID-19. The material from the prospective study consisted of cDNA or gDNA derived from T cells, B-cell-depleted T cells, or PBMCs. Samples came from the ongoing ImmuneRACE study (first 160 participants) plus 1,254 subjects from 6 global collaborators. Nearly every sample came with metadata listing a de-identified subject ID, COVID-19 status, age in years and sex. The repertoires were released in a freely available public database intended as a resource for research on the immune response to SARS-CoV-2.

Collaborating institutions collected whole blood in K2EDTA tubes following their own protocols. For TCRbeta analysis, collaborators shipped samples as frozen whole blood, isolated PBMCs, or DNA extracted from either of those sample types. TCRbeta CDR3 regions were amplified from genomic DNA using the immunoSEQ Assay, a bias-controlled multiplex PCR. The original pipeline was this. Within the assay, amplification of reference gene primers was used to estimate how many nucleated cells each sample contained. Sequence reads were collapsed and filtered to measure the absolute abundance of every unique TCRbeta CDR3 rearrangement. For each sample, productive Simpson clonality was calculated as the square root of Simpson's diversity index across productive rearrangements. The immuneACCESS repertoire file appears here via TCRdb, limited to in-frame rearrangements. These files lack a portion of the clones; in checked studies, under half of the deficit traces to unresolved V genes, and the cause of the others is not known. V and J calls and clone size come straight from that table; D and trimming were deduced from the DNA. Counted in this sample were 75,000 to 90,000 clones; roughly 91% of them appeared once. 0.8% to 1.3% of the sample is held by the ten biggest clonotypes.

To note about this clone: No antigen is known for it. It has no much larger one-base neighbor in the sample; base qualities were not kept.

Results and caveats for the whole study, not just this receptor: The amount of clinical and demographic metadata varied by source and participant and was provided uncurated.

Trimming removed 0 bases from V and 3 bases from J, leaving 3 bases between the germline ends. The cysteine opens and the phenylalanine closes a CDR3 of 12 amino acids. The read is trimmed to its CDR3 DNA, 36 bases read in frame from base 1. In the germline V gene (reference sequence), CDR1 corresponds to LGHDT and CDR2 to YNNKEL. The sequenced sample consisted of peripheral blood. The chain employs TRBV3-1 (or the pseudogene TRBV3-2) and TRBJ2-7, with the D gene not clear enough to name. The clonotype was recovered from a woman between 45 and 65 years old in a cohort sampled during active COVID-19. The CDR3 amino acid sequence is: CASSQDIYEQYF. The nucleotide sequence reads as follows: TGTGCCAGCAGCCAAGATATCTACGAGCAGTACTTC.